In its sample, the clone carrying this T cell receptor beta chain was seen many times. Antigen: not known. The sample belongs to a study of T cells in Graves' hyperthyroidism and ophthalmopathy. V dropped 2 bases and J dropped 9 bases, with 11 bases sitting between them. This CDR3 contains 14 residues. The V gene's germline CDR1 is SGHVS and CDR2 FQNEAQ. Amplified regions were TCR beta CDR3 sequences from RNA transcripts. The HTBI primer set drove a first-round RT-PCR of the TCR CDR3. TCRdb analysed the multiplex PCR reads with MiXCR anew, one entry per CDR3 protein. The table shows around 760,000 distinct CDR3 sequences, with about 35% occurring only once. Study conclusions and caveats: Among clonotypes expanded in thyroid above 0.001, most were also found in blood.

Specimen: blood. The clonotype comes from a middle-aged woman with Graves' hyperthyroidism. This sequence joins TRBV7-8 and TRBJ1-6; D remains ambiguous. DNA of the CDR3: TGTGCCAGCAGCTTAAGCTCAGGTCCTTCACCCCTCCACTTT. Protein product: CASSLSSGPSPLHF.